This entry describes one T cell receptor beta chain. Its antigen is unknown. The data derive from a study of post-analysis software for immune sequencing data. Whole-study findings and limits: The five TRBV segments detected at higher frequency in patients than in controls included TRBV5-6, TRBV5-1 and TRBV20-1.

Per germline, CDR1 SGHRS and CDR2 YFSETQ. The V gene lost 4 bases and the J gene lost 2 bases, with 13 bases spanning the gap. The CDR3 has 14 amino acids. Prepared libraries of TCR beta cDNA carried unique molecular identifiers. Using its own MiXCR run on the PCR reads, TCRdb lists one record per CDR3 protein. The sample yields approximately 630,000 distinct CDR3 sequences, 55% to 60% seen once. The sequencing input was blood. This TCR was sampled from a girl aged 2-9 years with multiple sclerosis. The chain has TRBV5-1 and TRBJ2-7; D is unclear. CDR3 nucleotide sequence: TGCGCCAGCAGCGCTGGGGTGGGCCCCTACGAGCAGTACTTC. Translation gives CASSAGVGPYEQYF.